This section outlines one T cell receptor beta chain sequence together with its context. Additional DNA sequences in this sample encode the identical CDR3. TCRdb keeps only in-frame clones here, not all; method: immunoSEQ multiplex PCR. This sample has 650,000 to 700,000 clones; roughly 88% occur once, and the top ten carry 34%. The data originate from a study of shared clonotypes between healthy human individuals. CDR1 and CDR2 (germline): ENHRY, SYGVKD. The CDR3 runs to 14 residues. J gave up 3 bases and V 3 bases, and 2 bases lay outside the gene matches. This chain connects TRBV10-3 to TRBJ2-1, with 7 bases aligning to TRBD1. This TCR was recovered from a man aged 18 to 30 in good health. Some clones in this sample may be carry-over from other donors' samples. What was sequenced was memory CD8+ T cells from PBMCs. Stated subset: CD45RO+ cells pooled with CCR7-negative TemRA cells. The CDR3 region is CAISDRDSYNEQFF. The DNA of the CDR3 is TGTGCCATCAGTGATCGGGACAGCTACAATGAGCAGTTCTTC.